One sample yielded the 4 T cell receptor beta chains listed below, sequenced in a study of regulatory T cells in long-lasting Graves disease. With iRepertoire HTBI primers and Arm-PCR of CDR3 regions, TCR beta libraries were built. One entry per CDR3 protein, called by TCRdb with MiXCR from the multiplex PCR reads. The table has over 450,000 distinct CDR3 sequences, approximately 21% seen once; the top ten hold 6.5% to 9%. The time point: persistent/refractory GD, antithyroid drugs over 5 years with positive TRAb. From RNA extracted from PBMCs, the TCR library was made. The sample in question was peripheral blood mononuclear cells (PBMCs), obtained when the disease was refractory, from a patient treated with antithyroid drugs. These receptors were obtained from a female donor with Graves disease.

On this clonotype: A much larger clonotype is one base distant, so this may be a read error. This chain connects TRBV2 to TRBJ2-3; D gene ambiguous. Trimming took 3 bases from V and 8 from J, leaving 12 bases between them. CDR1 and CDR2 from the germline V gene are SNHLY and FYNNEI. This CDR3 is built from 13 residues. CDR3 residues: CASSEKRPGTQYF. For the CDR3, the DNA is TGTGCCAGCAGTGAGAAGAGGCCGGGTACGCAGTATTTT.

This clonotype occurred many times. The V and J genes are TRBV12-3 or TRBV12-4 and TRBJ2-7, with TRBD1 as a possible D gene (5 bases). Trimming left V 2 bases short and J 2 bases short, with 13 bases between. This CDR3 has 15 amino acids. Here the CDR3 reads CASSLRQPGAYEQYF. Written as DNA, the CDR3 is TGTGCCAGCAGTTTAAGACAGCCCGGCGCCTACGAGCAGTACTTC.

This clonotype was found many times. The rearrangement links TRBV2 to TRBJ2-7, with TRBD1 matching 8 bases. The V segment lost 2 bases and the J segment 7 bases; nucleotides outside the gene matches: 13. Germline V gene data show CDR1 as SNHLY and CDR2 as FYNNEI. The length of the CDR3 is 16 residues. The CDR3 DNA reads TGTGCCAGCAGTGAACGGGGACAGGCACCTTCCAGGGAGCAGTACTTC. This sequence encodes CASSERGQAPSREQYF.

This clonotype was seen ten or more times. The chain joins TRBV28 to TRBJ2-6; 9 bases line up with TRBD1. V was clipped by 7 bases and J by 4 bases; unmatched bases: 8. Germline V gene sequence: CDR1 MDHEN, CDR2 SYDVKM. This CDR3 has 16 residues. CDR3 nucleotide sequence: TGTGCCAGCATGAGACAGGGGGGTCCAGGGGCCAACGTCCTGACTTTC. Protein sequence: CASMRQGGPGANVLTF.